The rows below give T cell receptor beta chains drawn from one sample of a study of T cells in Graves' hyperthyroidism and ophthalmopathy. TCRdb ran MiXCR on the multiplex PCR reads and lists one entry per CDR3 protein. The table has 600,000 or so distinct CDR3 sequences, approximately 14% seen once. The sample comprised blood. The receptors shown here come from a woman between 18 and 30 years old with Graves' ophthalmopathy. Both conserved end residues are part of each CDR3.

>TRBV20-1|TRBJ2-7
CSARDPGGIIYEQYF
>TRBV20-1|TRBJ1-1
CSARGRGGRGAFF
>TRBV7-9|TRBJ2-7
CASSFPGQGSGQYF
>TRBV28|TRBJ2-7
CASTTTGTGFVEQYF
>TRBV12-3/TRBV12-4|TRBJ1-4
CASNTGTTNEKLFF
>TRBV6-1|TRBJ2-4
CASSEAGQDLLAKNIQYF
>TRBV28|TRBJ2-4
CASRGQGAAKNIQYF
>TRBV11-2|TRBJ2-1
CASSYPGLAGKRSIYNEQFF
>TRBV30|TRBJ2-5
CAWSVDALQETQYF
>TRBV10-3|TRBJ2-7
CAISDPGTGDYEQYF
>TRBV6-2/TRBV6-3|TRBJ2-6
CASSPWISGANVLTF
>TRBV30|TRBJ2-5
CAWRSGSGQETQYF